What follows is one TCR beta chain and its context. Its antigen is currently unknown. This sample includes further DNA sequences coding for the same CDR3. Profiling relied on immunoSEQ multiplex PCR, and the TCRdb table lists in-frame clones only, not all of them. The sample has around 2.3 million clones, almost 96% seen once. This specimen belongs to a study of shared clonotypes between healthy human individuals. Study-level information: Three plates each covered CD4 naive and memory; CD8 naive two, CD8 memory one.

Notes on the study in general: Naive subsets usually exceeded memory subsets in estimated richness.

The length of the CDR3 is 14 residues. The germline gives CDR1 KGHSH, CDR2 LQKENI. V shed 3 bases and J 2 bases; nucleotides not matched to a gene: 3. Each donor was a Caucasian adult residing in Nashville, Tennessee. What was sequenced was naive CD4+ T cells sorted from blood. Subset meaning: CD45RA+ positively selected. This receptor was taken from a young man in good health. The V and J genes are TRBV18 and TRBJ2-7; the match to TRBD1 covers 8 bases. The CDR3 nucleotides are TGTGCCAGCTCACCCCGGACAGGGCCCTACGAGCAGTACTTC. Residues: CASSPRTGPYEQYF.